This T cell receptor beta chain came from a study of vaccination effects on CD4 cells after COVID-19. Regarding this clone: Its antigen is unknown.

Peptide-pool stimulation followed by sequencing identified expanded antigen-specific CD4+ clonotypes in the ViraFEST assay. Having been cultured for under twelve days, the cells underwent CD4+ T cell isolation. All study participants received two doses of BNT162b2 or mRNA-1273 vaccine. Vaccine recipients lacked prior SARS-CoV-2 infection and had negative nucleocapsid antibodies. Study-level results: Healthy vaccine recipients' vaccine-induced clones were almost all SARS-CoV-2 mono-reactive.

Per germline, CDR1 LGHDT and CDR2 YNNKEL (reference sequence). V gave up 2 bases and J gave up 7 bases, with 9 bases separating them. The CDR3 contains 14 residues. Sequencing was performed with immunoSEQ multiplex PCR; in TCRdb, only in-frame clones are kept and a portion is missing. The sample includes about 64,000 clones, around 80% of them seen just once. The sequence was collected from a human donor who received a COVID-19 vaccine. This specimen consisted of CD4+ T cells from PBMCs cultured with HCoV-OC43 spike peptides, obtained after COVID-19 vaccination. This sample's subset: HCoV-OC43 spike overlapping peptide pool stimulation. This sequence joins TRBV3-1 (or the pseudogene TRBV3-2) and TRBJ1-6; D is undetermined. CDR3 amino acids: CASSQLIENSPLHF. The CDR3 DNA follows: TGTGCCAGCAGCCAACTTATCGAGAATTCACCCCTCCACTTT.